The present T cell receptor beta chain was sequenced within a study of OX40 agonist ivuxolimab in advanced cancers. With regard to the full study: Ivuxolimab was an agonistic, fully human IgG2 monoclonal antibody directed against OX40 (CD134), a costimulatory receptor. Intravenous ivuxolimab was administered to patients every 2 weeks at six dose levels: 0.01, 0.1, 0.3, 1.5, 3 and 10 mg/kg. Of the approximately 50 patients in dose escalation, around 20 had hepatocellular carcinoma, about 15 had melanoma, 9 had renal cell carcinoma and 9 had head and neck cancer. In the dose-escalation cohort, 75% to 85% of patients were male, and the mean age was roughly 60 years with a range of 23 to 79. Prior anti-PD-1, anti-PD-L1 or anti-CTLA-4 therapy was permitted, and checkpoint inhibitors had been received by more than 35% of dose-escalation patients. Partial responses occurred in three dose-escalation patients, of whom one had hepatocellular carcinoma and two had cutaneous melanoma. The point of sequencing TCRbeta in the periphery was to test whether ivuxolimab changed TCR sequence diversity and drove clonal T-cell expansion. The paper covers the monotherapy dose-escalation part of the phase I ivuxolimab trial, which included N ≈ 50 patients.

Details on this clone: The antigen this receptor binds is unknown. No quality values exist for individual bases; no much larger clone is one base distant. This CDR3 is also generated by other DNA sequences in the sample.

Summary of the overall study and its limitations: Low levels of normalized T-cell clonal expansion were also seen in some patients who did not respond. In partial responders in the 0.1-3.0 mg/kg groups, normalized peripheral clonal expansion was found to be among the lowest, especially among CD8+ T cells. After ivuxolimab, more expanded clones were found on average in CD8+ T cells than in CD4+ T cells. At doses of 0.1 to 3.0 mg/kg, clonal expansion of both CD4+ and CD8+ blood T cells was observed from baseline to week 6. The antigen specificity of the peripheral T cells that underwent clonal expansion was not determined.

The germline V gene sets CDR1 to SGHDT and CDR2 to YYEEEE. V is cut by 2 bases and J by 5 bases, and the space between the germline ends is 7 bases. The CDR3 spans 12 residues, from the cysteine through the phenylalanine. Of all the DNA, just the CDR3 is kept, 36 bases in frame from base 1. For sequencing of the TCRbeta CDR3 region, genomic DNA was extracted from the sorted cells. The immunoSEQ Assay was used for sequencing of TCRbeta CDR3 regions. The source is immuneACCESS, and TCRdb retained only in-frame sequences with V and J called. Part of the clones is not carried over; for the studies checked, unresolved V genes explain less than half of this, and the remainder is unexplained. In all, the sample holds some 20,000 clones, and 74% of those were seen once. About 33% of the sample is taken by the ten largest. Patients with a history of autoimmune disease or receiving systemic immunosuppression were excluded from the trial. In every dose cohort, peripheral blood was drawn for TCR sequencing at baseline, cycle 4 day 1, and cycle 7 day 1. Samples came from an open-label, multicenter, first-in-human phase I dose-escalation trial of ivuxolimab. The trial enrolled adults with locally advanced or metastatic head and neck squamous cell, hepatocellular, melanoma or renal cell carcinoma. Before TCR sequencing, CD4+ T cells and CD8+ T cells were sorted from peripheral blood as separate populations.

The sequence was collected from an adult with an advanced solid tumor such as melanoma, head and neck, liver or kidney cancer. The chain is assembled from TRBV5-6 and TRBJ1-1; the D gene lacks a confident call. The specimen was CD4+ or CD8+ T cells sorted from blood, collected in a trial of the OX40 agonist ivuxolimab. Here the CDR3 is given as CASSLRGTEAFF. Here is the DNA: TGTGCCAGCAGCTTAAGAGGGACTGAAGCTTTCTTT.